This record concerns one T cell receptor (beta chain) sequence. Other nucleotide sequences in the sample specify the same CDR3. The data are from a study of beta chain features in type 1 diabetes. Of the isolated RNA, all was reverse transcribed, and so the sequenced material was expressed TCRB transcripts. Clones were read by immunoSEQ multiplex PCR, and TCRdb kept only the in-frame ones, dropping some. This sample has 400,000 to 550,000 clones; about an eighth occur once, and the top ten carry over 0.035%. CDR1 and CDR2 (germline): MDHEN, SYDVKM. The CDR3 length is 16 residues. After removal of 4 bases from V and 1 base from J, the junction contained 5 bases not matched to a gene.

This TCR was recovered from a woman between 18 and 30 years old in good health. The rearrangement uses TRBV28 and TRBJ2-2; 8 bases agree with TRBD1. Material: naive CD4+ T cells from blood. CDR3 coding DNA: TGTGCCAGCAGTTCCCCCGGACAGGGGAACACCGGGGAGCTGTTTTTT. This translates into CASSSPGQGNTGELFF.